This entry concerns a single T cell receptor beta chain. Its matching antigen is unknown. The entry originates in a study of blood T cells in healthy people across ages. Overall study findings and caveats: The recorded TCR beta diversity per million T cells decreased in a roughly linear manner with age.

PCR was performed a second time for roughly 7 to 11 cycles using a sample-barcoded 5' primer and a J-beta primer mix. Every sample gave at least 2.5 million paired-end reads containing CDR3. TCRdb recomputed calls from the 5' RACE reads with MiXCR, one row per CDR3 protein. The profile shows about 640,000 distinct CDR3 sequences, roughly 58% of them singletons. The sample was blood. The source is a man in his sixties in good health.

The chain's CDR3 is CASSGPTSGKETQYF. CDR3 nucleotides: TGTGCCAGCAGTGGTCCGACTAGCGGGAAAGAGACCCAGTACTTC. This rearrangement joins TRBV6-2 or TRBV6-3 to TRBJ2-5, with 11 bases identical to TRBD2. This CDR3 has 15 residues. After removal of 5 bases from V and 3 bases from J, the junction contained 5 bases not matched to a gene. The V gene's germline CDR1 is MNHEY and CDR2 SVGEGT.